This TCR beta chain was recorded in a study of T cells in Graves' hyperthyroidism and ophthalmopathy. The sample holds many counts of this clonotype. What it binds is unknown. Amplification of TCR beta CDR3 regions used RNA as the template. Carried out on the TCR CDR3, a first-round RT-PCR used the HTBI primer set. TCRdb used MiXCR to reprocess the multiplex PCR reads, holding one entry per CDR3 protein. The sample has about 400,000 distinct CDR3 sequences, 11% to 15% seen once. V lost 3 bases and J lost 5, with 6 bases in between. Germline loops: CDR1 KGHSH, CDR2 LQKENI. This CDR3 spans 12 amino acids. Study-level results: Blood also showed most of the thyroid clonotypes that were expanded above 0.001.

J is TRBJ2-3 and V is TRBV18, with unresolved D. The sample consisted of blood. The sequence was collected from a man in his fifties with Graves' ophthalmopathy. In nucleotides, the CDR3 is TGTGCCAGCTCACCCGTCGAAGATACGCAGTATTTT. It specifies CASSPVEDTQYF.